These 17 T cell receptor beta chains were all obtained from the same sample, sequenced in a study of T-cell memory formation after mild COVID-19. TCRdb re-derived calls from the 5' RACE reads in MiXCR, one entry per CDR3 protein. The sample consists of roughly 560,000 distinct CDR3 sequences, 20% of them appearing once. Sequences were obtained from PBMCs or a T cell subset sorted from them (not recorded which). The receptors shown here come from an adult woman who had mild COVID-19 (a few samples of this study predate the infection). Cell type and time point are not known.

The rearrangement joins TRBV7-2 to TRBJ2-5; tentatively, D is TRBD1 or TRBD2 (5 bases each). Germline V gene data show CDR1 as SGHTA and CDR2 as FQGNSA. The V end lost 3 bases, the J end lost 5 bases, and 10 bases lay between the germline ends. This CDR3 has 13 residues. The CDR3 DNA is TGTGCCAGCAGCTTTGGGGGAGTTGAGACCCAGTACTTC. Its protein product is CASSFGGVETQYF.

This clonotype was counted a few times. The V gene is TRBV14, the J gene TRBJ1-6; D is undetermined. Germline lookup yields CDR1 SGHDN and CDR2 FVKESK. Trimming took 1 base from V and 15 from J, leaving 7 bases between them. The CDR3 runs to 11 residues. For the CDR3, the DNA is TGTGCCAGCAGCCAAGTCGCACGCCTCCACTTT. This gives the protein CASSQVARLHF.

This clonotype was picked up a small number of times. The genes are TRBV5-1 and TRBJ2-7; TRBD2 is a possible D gene (7 bases). V was trimmed by 1 base and J by 4 bases, leaving 12 bases between them. Germline V lookup: CDR1 SGHRS, CDR2 YFSETQ. This CDR3 region has 14 residues. In DNA form, the CDR3 reads TGCGCCAGCAGCTTGATCGGGGGGCCGTACGAGCAGTACTTC. Amino acid sequence: CASSLIGGPYEQYF.

The J gene is TRBJ2-2, the V gene TRBV7-2; D may be TRBD1 or TRBD2 (5 bases each). CDR3 length equals 15 residues. From germline, CDR1 is SGHTA and CDR2 FQGNSA. V was cut by 6 bases and J by 0 bases, with 11 bases left in between. The CDR3 DNA reads TGTGCCAGCAGGCCCGGGACCTCGAACACCGGGGAGCTGTTTTTT. Translation gives CASRPGTSNTGELFF.

In this sample, this clonotype turned up a few times. V usage is TRBV12-3 or TRBV12-4 and J usage is TRBJ2-5, with D unclear. The CDR3 has 12 residues. Trimming removed 3 bases at V and 5 bases at J, with 7 bases between. CDR3 bases: TGTGCCAGCAGTTTTATTTTCGAGACCCAGTACTTC. Translation: CASSFIFETQYF.

This rearrangement joins TRBV19 to TRBJ1-5; 7 bases map to TRBD1. Trimming removed 7 bases from V and 2 bases from J; junction bases left unmatched: 8. The CDR3 is 15 residues long. In germline, CDR1 is LNHDA, CDR2 SQIVND (reference sequence). CDR3 in amino acids: CASMTDRRGNQPQHF. For the CDR3, the DNA is TGTGCCAGTATGACGGACAGGAGAGGCAATCAGCCCCAGCATTTT.

This clonotype was recorded a few times. This rearrangement joins TRBV11-3 to TRBJ2-1; 10 bases align to TRBD2. The CDR3 length is 16 residues. Looked up from germline, CDR1 is SGHNT and CDR2 is YENEEA. The trim removed 0 bases at V and 5 bases at J, leaving 4 bases unmatched. The CDR3 here is CASSLDGTSAHNEQFF. The CDR3 DNA reads as TGTGCCAGCAGCTTAGATGGGACTAGCGCCCACAATGAGCAGTTCTTC.

This clonotype was observed once. The J gene is TRBJ2-7, the V gene TRBV19; 7 bases fit TRBD1. Germline CDR1 reads LNHDA; CDR2 reads SQIVND (reference sequence). Losses at the gene ends were 4 bases for V and 3 bases for J; bases not matched to a gene: 6. The CDR3 has 14 residues. The CDR3 bases are TGTGCCAGTAGTAGACAGGGAGAAATCTACGAGCAGTACTTC. Residues: CASSRQGEIYEQYF. Using reference TRBV19 and TRBJ2-7 for the parts outside the CDR3, the full variable domain is DGGITQSPKYLFRKEGQNVTLSCEQNLNHDAMYWYRQDPGQGLRLIYYSQIVNDFQKGDIAEGYSVSREKKESFPLTVTSAQKNPTAFYLCASSRQGEIYEQYFGPGTRLTVT.

This clonotype was seen more than once but under ten times. The chain couples TRBV19 to TRBJ2-3; 9 bases are a match to TRBD2. The germline CDR1 and CDR2 sequences are LNHDA and SQIVND (reference sequence). CDR3 length: 16 residues. After removal of 3 bases from V and 5 bases from J, the junction contained 9 bases not matched to a gene. The CDR3 DNA reads TGTGCCAGTAGTATTCTGGCGGGGGGGCCTGAAGATACGCAGTATTTT. Translating it yields CASSILAGGPEDTQYF.

There are a few counts of this clonotype. This chain joins TRBV7-9 and TRBJ1-1; TRBD1 aligns across 8 bases. The J segment lost 6 bases and the V segment lost 5 bases, leaving 8 bases of the junction unmatched. This CDR3 is 14 amino acids long. Germline CDR1 SEHNR, CDR2 FQNEAQ (reference sequence). DNA of the CDR3: TGTGCCAGCAGCCTTAGTGGGGGACAGGCTGAAGCTTTCTTT. Amino acids: CASSLSGGQAEAFF.

The V and J genes are TRBV2 and TRBJ2-6, with TRBD1 matching 9 bases. The V and J ends lost 3 bases and 2 bases, in that order; junction bases with no gene match: 5. There are 17 residues in the CDR3. Germline-derived CDR1 and CDR2 are SNHLY and FYNNEI. Written as DNA, the CDR3 is TGTGCCAGCAGTGAGGAACAGGGGGCGGCTGGGGCCAACGTCCTGACTTTC. This codes for CASSEEQGAAGANVLTF.

This clonotype was counted between two and nine times. The chain recombines TRBV20-1 with TRBJ2-7; D is undetermined. Germline V gene data show CDR1 as DFQATT and CDR2 as SNEGSKA (reference sequence). The ends were cut back, 2 bases at V and 2 bases at J, with 13 bases in the middle. CDR3 length equals 14 residues. CDR3 sequence (DNA): TGCAGTGCTAGATCTGCCGAGGTGACCTACGAGCAGTACTTC. Protein product: CSARSAEVTYEQYF.

CDR3 bases: TGTGCCAGCAGCTTTCCCGACCAATCCGAGGGCGAGCAGTTCTTC. It is translated as CASSFPDQSEGEQFF. The chain has TRBV5-4 and TRBJ2-1, with D maybe TRBD2 (5 bases). This CDR3 spans 15 amino acids. In germline, CDR1 is SGHNT, CDR2 YYREEE (reference sequence). With 2 bases removed from V and 10 bases from J, the gap between germline ends came to 19 bases.

The sample holds a few counts of this clonotype. The V gene is TRBV19, the J gene TRBJ2-3; 13 bases line up with TRBD2. CDR3 size: 16 residues. Germline CDR1 reads LNHDA; CDR2 reads SQIVND (reference sequence). The junction had 9 bases not matched to a gene; V was cut back by 4 bases and J by 8 bases. The CDR3 DNA is TGTGCCAGTAGTACGTCGACTAGCGGGGGGCCCGCTACGCAGTATTTT. Protein product: CASSTSTSGGPATQYF.

This sequence joins TRBV9 and TRBJ1-2; D is possibly TRBD1 (6 bases). Germline V gene sequence: CDR1 SGDLS, CDR2 YYNGEE. This CDR3 contains 17 residues. V was trimmed by 2 bases and J by 11 bases, leaving 28 bases between them. The CDR3, as DNA: TGTGCCAGCAGCGTTCGAGACCATGGACCGGGACACATTTTGTACACCTTC. Translating it yields CASSVRDHGPGHILYTF.

There are a few counts of this clonotype. This rearrangement joins TRBV6-2 or TRBV6-3 to TRBJ2-2, with 8 bases fitting TRBD2. This CDR3 has 18 amino acids. The germline CDR1 and CDR2 sequences are MNHEY and SVGEGT. The J segment lost 0 bases and the V segment lost 0 bases, leaving 6 bases of the junction unmatched. As DNA, the CDR3 is TGTGCCAGCAGTTACTCGGCGCGGGAGGTGACGAACACCGGGGAGCTGTTTTTT. Residues: CASSYSAREVTNTGELFF.

This clonotype was found a few times. The genes are TRBV9 and TRBJ1-1; D is unclear. The CDR3 is 14 amino acids. Trimming left V 0 bases short and J 6 bases short, with 12 bases between. Germline assignment: CDR1 SGDLS and CDR2 YYNGEE. The CDR3, as DNA: TGTGCCAGCAGCGTAGCGGCCCGCACGGCTGAAGCTTTCTTT. Translation gives CASSVAARTAEAFF. Using reference TRBV9 and TRBJ1-1 for the parts outside the CDR3, the full variable domain is DSGVTQTPKHLITATGQRVTLRCSPRSGDLSVYWYQQSLDQGLQFLIQYYNGEERAKGNILERFSAQQFPDLHSELNLSSLELGDSALYFCASSVAARTAEAFFGQGTRLTVV.